The 5 T cell receptor beta chains reported below all come from one sample, sequenced in a study of blood T cell repertoires in COVID-19. Assay: immunoSEQ multiplex PCR; the TCRdb copy retains only in-frame clones and omits some. The sample has some 270,000 clones, around 83% seen once. Sequencing was carried out using peripheral blood. The source of these receptors is a woman aged 40-49 years who had recovered from COVID-19.

The chain uses TRBV3-1 (or the pseudogene TRBV3-2) and TRBJ2-1; D perhaps matches TRBD2 (5 bases). Germline CDR1 is LGHDT and CDR2 is YNNKEL (reference sequence). This CDR3 comprises 16 residues. Trimming removed 4 bases at V and 3 bases at J, with 16 bases between. CDR3 DNA: TGTGCCAGCAGCCCAAACGGGGTAACAGACTACAATGAGCAGTTCTTC. Encoded protein: CASSPNGVTDYNEQFF.

This chain uses TRBV19 with TRBJ1-4; TRBD1 matches 7 bases. The CDR3 consists of 14 residues. The V gene end was trimmed by 5 bases and the J gene end by 5 bases; junction bases not matched to a gene: 5. CDR1 is LNHDA and CDR2 is SQIVND in the germline V gene (reference sequence). The chain's CDR3 is CASSLDRRNEKLFF. The CDR3 DNA reads as TGTGCCAGTAGTCTGGACAGGAGGAATGAAAAACTGTTTTTT. Looking up the rest from reference TRBV19 and TRBJ1-4 gives the full variable domain: DGGITQSPKYLFRKEGQNVTLSCEQNLNHDAMYWYRQDPGQGLRLIYYSQIVNDFQKGDIAEGYSVSREKKESFPLTVTSAQKNPTAFYLCASSLDRRNEKLFFGSGTQLSVL.

The chain uses TRBV28 and TRBJ2-3; a weak D match, TRBD2 (5 bases). The CDR3 is made up of 18 amino acids. V lost 5 bases and J lost 6, with 27 bases in between. Looked up from germline, CDR1 is MDHEN and CDR2 is SYDVKM. The CDR3 sequence is CASSPPRLGLTSRDTQYF. CDR3 bases: TGTGCCAGCAGTCCCCCCCGCCTCGGACTCACCTCCCGGGATACGCAGTATTTT. Based on the CDR3 plus reference TRBV28 and TRBJ2-3, the full variable domain is DVKVTQSSRYLVKRTGEKVFLECVQDMDHENMFWYRQDPGLGLRLIYFSYDVKMKEKGDIPEGYSVSREKKERFSLILESASTNQTSMYLCASSPPRLGLTSRDTQYFGPGTRLTVL.

Only one count was recorded for this clone. The genes are TRBV24-1 and TRBJ1-1; 8 positions agree with TRBD1. The V gene end was trimmed by 2 bases and the J gene end by 6 bases; junction bases not matched to a gene: 1. The CDR3 is 13 residues long. CDR1 is KGHDR and CDR2 is SFDVKD in the germline V gene. The CDR3, as DNA: TGTGCCACCAGTGATTACAGGGGGGCTGAAGCTTTCTTT. Encoded protein: CATSDYRGAEAFF.

The J gene is TRBJ1-2, the V gene TRBV11-3; TRBD1 matches 9 bases. V lost 5 bases and J lost 3; bases outside the gene matches: 7. The germline gives CDR1 SGHNT, CDR2 YENEEA. The CDR3 is 15 residues long. CDR3 bases: TGTGCCAGCAGCCTCGGGACAGGGCTCGACTATGGCTACACCTTC. It encodes CASSLGTGLDYGYTF.